This TCR beta chain was recovered during a study of metastatic and nonmetastatic thyroid tumors. Study in general: The study looked at repertoires side by side in blood and in tumor or nodule tissue from malignant and benign thyroid patients. Regarding the study as a whole: Versus benign nodules, malignant thyroid tumors reportedly had significantly higher TCR beta diversity, in blood and tumor.

A word on this clone: Its antigen is as yet unknown. It may be a read error: a sequence one base away is much more abundant.

There were no patients who had received any treatment before thyroid surgery. V dropped 4 bases and J dropped 6 bases, with 24 bases sitting between them. CDR3 size: 18 residues. As processed by the authors: Clinicopathological groups differed in CDR3, with these differences serving to build a distant-metastasis classifier for papillary thyroid cancer. TCRdb re-analyzed the PCR reads using MiXCR. The V and J calls follow TCRdb's processing rather than the paper's. The data hold 90,000 or so clones, with around 9.2% observed a single time. The source is a female donor with papillary thyroid cancer or a benign thyroid nodule (not recorded which). Some clones in this sample may be carry-over from other donors' samples. The chain combines TRBV12-3 or TRBV12-4 with TRBJ2-2; perhaps TRBD2 as D (7 bases). Source material: blood. The CDR3, as DNA: TGTGCCAGCAGTTCTCTATGGGGGGGGAGGGGGTTACCCGGGGAGCTGTTTTTT. This gives the protein CASSSLWGGRGLPGELFF.